These 22 T cell receptor beta chains share one sample of origin, sequenced in a study of blood T cells in healthy people across ages. Alongside a J-beta primer mix, a sample-barcoded 5' primer served in a second PCR lasting about 7 to 11 cycles. TCRdb re-called the 5' RACE reads with MiXCR, one entry per CDR3 protein. The table includes 1.5 million to 2 million distinct CDR3 sequences, about 30% detected once. Sequenced sample: blood. Receptor source: a woman aged 25 to 39 in good health.

In its sample, this clonotype was seen a few times. The genes are TRBV7-2 and TRBJ1-3; the D gene is possibly TRBD1 (6 bases). The CDR3 has 13 residues. V was pared by 5 bases and J by 7 bases, with 12 bases between. CDR1 and CDR2 from the germline V gene are SGHTA and FQGNSA. CDR3 nucleotide sequence: TGTGCCAGCAGCCAAGAACAGGGCAACACCATATATTTT. This sequence encodes CASSQEQGNTIYF.

V gene TRBV19 combines with J gene TRBJ2-7; D perhaps matches TRBD2 (5 bases). V was trimmed by 4 bases and J by 0 bases, leaving 13 bases between them. Germline CDR1 LNHDA, CDR2 SQIVND (reference sequence). This CDR3 comprises 15 residues. This chain's CDR3 is CASSNGGLHSYEQYF. The CDR3 bases are TGTGCCAGTAGTAACGGAGGACTCCACTCCTACGAGCAGTACTTC.

This clonotype was counted ten times or more. The chain joins TRBV12-3 or TRBV12-4 to TRBJ2-2, with TRBD2 as a possible D gene (5 bases). This CDR3 comprises 14 residues. V was trimmed by 6 bases and J by 4 bases, leaving 12 bases between them. The CDR3 here is CASRSRRGTGELFF. The CDR3 DNA reads TGTGCCAGCAGAAGCCGCCGGGGCACCGGGGAGCTGTTTTTT.

The rearrangement uses TRBV29-1 and TRBJ2-2; the D gene is possibly TRBD1 (6 bases). V shed 6 bases and J shed 2 bases, with 10 bases lying between them. CDR1 SQVTM and CDR2 ANQGSEA come from the germline V gene. The CDR3 consists of 13 residues. CDR3 nucleotides: TGCAGCGTGGAGGACAGCAACACCGGGGAGCTGTTTTTT. It is translated as CSVEDSNTGELFF.

This clonotype was seen repeatedly, ten times or more. This clone may be a read error of a much larger clone one base away. The V call is TRBV10-2, the J call TRBJ2-5, with D possibly called TRBD1 or TRBD2 (5 bases each). Germline assignment: CDR1 WSHSY and CDR2 SAAADI. This CDR3 comprises 16 residues. V lost 4 bases, J lost 8 bases, and 23 bases lay in between. The CDR3 DNA reads as TGCGCCAGCAGTGGACCCCGCAGAAGCGTGGGGGATACCCAGTACTTC. Protein: CASSGPRRSVGDTQYF.

This chain joins TRBV7-2 and TRBJ2-5; possibly TRBD2 for D (5 bases). The CDR3 extends over 13 amino acids. CDR1 is SGHTA and CDR2 is FQGNSA in the germline V gene. V lost 3 bases, J lost 5 bases, and 10 bases lay in between. The CDR3 DNA is TGTGCCAGCAGCTTCCGGTGGGAGGAGACCCAGTACTTC. Translating it yields CASSFRWEETQYF.

This clonotype came up a few times. This sequence joins TRBV5-1 and TRBJ2-3, with TRBD2 matching 8 bases. CDR1 is SGHRS, CDR2 YFSETQ, per germline. The ends lost 6 bases at V and 1 base at J; junction bases unmatched: 4. This CDR3 contains 14 residues. Here the CDR3 reads CASIAGGGTDTQYF. The CDR3 nucleotides read TGCGCCAGCATCGCGGGAGGCGGCACAGATACGCAGTATTTT. Combining the CDR3 with reference TRBV5-1 and TRBJ2-3 gives the whole variable domain KAGVTQTPRYLIKTRGQQVTLSCSPISGHRSVSWYQQTPGQGLQFLFEYFSETQRNKGNFPGRFSGRQFSNSRSEMNVSTLELGDSALYLCASIAGGGTDTQYFGPGTRLTVL.

Worth noting for this clonotype: This sequence may be a read error, since a much larger clone differs from it by one base. The chain employs TRBV20-1 and TRBJ2-7; 7 bases are a match to TRBD1. Germline values: CDR1 DFQATT, CDR2 SNEGSKA (reference sequence). This CDR3 region has 12 residues. With V trimmed by 7 bases and J by 7 bases, 10 bases remained unmatched. The CDR3 region is CSGRQGLGEQYF. The CDR3 DNA reads TGCAGTGGCCGACAGGGTCTAGGAGAGCAGTACTTC.

J is TRBJ1-2 and V is TRBV5-1; TRBD1 might be the D (6 bases). The CDR3 totals 16 residues. The V end lost 1 base, the J end lost 1 base, and 14 bases lay between the germline ends. CDR1 is SGHRS and CDR2 is YFSETQ in the germline V gene. The CDR3 loop reads CASSLLSTGVNYGYTF. The CDR3 region has the DNA TGCGCCAGCAGCTTGCTATCGACAGGAGTTAACTATGGCTACACCTTC.

The J gene is TRBJ2-7, the V gene TRBV5-1; D ambiguous. Looked up from germline, CDR1 is SGHRS and CDR2 is YFSETQ. This CDR3 has 13 residues. V was pared by 2 bases and J by 10 bases, with 16 bases between. The chain's CDR3 is CASSFVHQESQYF. The CDR3, as DNA: TGCGCCAGCAGCTTTGTCCACCAAGAGTCCCAGTACTTC. The complete variable domain, with remaining parts taken from reference TRBV5-1 and TRBJ2-7, reads KAGVTQTPRYLIKTRGQQVTLSCSPISGHRSVSWYQQTPGQGLQFLFEYFSETQRNKGNFPGRFSGRQFSNSRSEMNVSTLELGDSALYLCASSFVHQESQYFGPGTRLTVT.

There are many counts of this clonotype. V and J are TRBV7-9 and TRBJ2-7; the match to TRBD1 covers 11 bases. The germline gives CDR1 SEHNR, CDR2 FQNEAQ (reference sequence). Trimming removed 5 bases from V and 3 bases from J; junction bases left unmatched: 3. The CDR3 is 14 amino acids. CDR3 coding DNA: TGTGCCAGCAGCGCCGGGACAGGGGGCTACGAGCAGTACTTC. Its protein is CASSAGTGGYEQYF. The full variable domain, completed using reference TRBV7-9 and TRBJ2-7, is DTGVSQNPRHKITKRGQNVTFRCDPISEHNRLYWYRQTLGQGPEFLTYFQNEAQLEKSRLLSDRFSAERPKGSFSTLEIQRTEQGDSAMYLCASSAGTGGYEQYFGPGTRLTVT.

This clonotype was counted only a few times. J is TRBJ2-7 and V is TRBV11-2, with D possibly matching TRBD1 (5 bases). Trimming left V 5 bases short and J 4 bases short, with 9 bases between. The CDR3 is 12 residues long. CDR1 is SGHAT and CDR2 is FQNNGV in the germline V gene. This chain's CDR3 is CASSLTEYEQYF. The CDR3, as DNA: TGTGCCAGCAGCCTGACAGAGTACGAGCAGTACTTC.

The chain carries TRBV2 and TRBJ2-3; D is unresolved. The germline CDR1 and CDR2 sequences are SNHLY and FYNNEI. V lost 4 bases and J lost 3, with 17 bases in between. CDR3 length: 16 residues. The chain's CDR3 is CASSVLERVSTDTQYF. DNA for the CDR3: TGTGCCAGCAGTGTTTTGGAGCGCGTGTCAACAGATACGCAGTATTTT.

V and J are TRBV7-9 and TRBJ1-3, with D uncertain. The CDR3 is 14 residues long. Germline V gene data show CDR1 as SEHNR and CDR2 as FQNEAQ (reference sequence). The V end lost 2 bases, the J end lost 6 bases, and 11 bases lay between the germline ends. In nucleotides, the CDR3 is TGTGCCAGCAGCTTAAGGCGGGCCGAAAACACCATATATTTT. It yields the protein CASSLRRAENTIYF.

This clonotype was observed a few times. The chain uses TRBV6-5 and TRBJ2-3; D perhaps matches TRBD1 (6 bases). The CDR3 length is 16 residues. CDR1 and CDR2 (germline): MNHEY, SVGAGI. V lost 5 bases, J lost 2 bases, and 17 bases lay in between. The CDR3 sequence: CASSRKRGHFTDTQYF. The CDR3 DNA reads as TGTGCCAGCAGTCGGAAAAGGGGACACTTCACAGATACGCAGTATTTT.

In its sample, this clonotype was seen a few times. The chain combines TRBV6-6 with TRBJ2-5; tentative D call: TRBD2 (5 bases). CDR1 is MNHNY, CDR2 SVGAGI, per germline (reference sequence). The CDR3 length is 14 residues. V was shortened by 4 bases and J by 3 bases, with 12 bases between the two germline ends. DNA of the CDR3: TGTGCCAGCAGTTCCACGGACTTAAAAGAGACCCAGTACTTC. It encodes CASSSTDLKETQYF.

With regard to this clonotype: An end of the junction does not agree with germline; a read error may underlie this. The rearrangement joins TRBV7-9 to TRBJ2-4, with 11 bases that match TRBD1. The CDR3 totals 14 residues. Germline lookup yields CDR1 SEHNR and CDR2 FQNEAQ (reference sequence). CDR3 residues: CACSRDRGLFEQYF. CDR3 nucleotide sequence: TGTGCCTGCAGCCGGGACAGGGGGTTATTTGAGCAGTACTTC.

This sequence joins TRBV12-3 or TRBV12-4 and TRBJ2-7; 7 bases are shared with TRBD1. Losses at the gene ends were 3 bases for V and 0 bases for J; bases not matched to a gene: 5. The CDR3 consists of 15 residues. CDR3 DNA: TGTGCCAGCAGTTTGGGACAGTGGATCTCCTACGAGCAGTACTTC. Translated: CASSLGQWISYEQYF.

This clonotype was recorded at least ten times. This chain joins TRBV11-2 and TRBJ2-7; 8 nucleotides agree with TRBD1. The CDR3 runs to 14 residues. The germline V gene has CDR1 SGHAT and CDR2 FQNNGV. V shed 8 bases, J shed 1 base, and the junction held 7 bases outside the gene matches. The CDR3 reads CASRTGTSSYEQYF. In DNA form, the CDR3 reads TGTGCCAGCCGGACAGGGACGAGTTCCTACGAGCAGTACTTC.

This clonotype has only a few counts. The V gene is TRBV7-2, the J gene TRBJ2-3, with D unresolved. Germline loops: CDR1 SGHTA, CDR2 FQGNSA. There are 11 residues in the CDR3. V gave up 6 bases and J gave up 6 bases, with 7 bases separating them. The CDR3 DNA sequence: TGTGCCAGCAGAAACTCTGATACGCAGTATTTT. Its translation: CASRNSDTQYF.

The chain joins TRBV9 to TRBJ2-1, with 14 bases aligning to TRBD2. The V segment lost 4 bases and the J segment 4 bases; nucleotides outside the gene matches: 16. The CDR3 has 20 residues. Germline CDR1 and CDR2: SGDLS and YYNGEE. CDR3 protein: CASSPWAGLAGAPAYNEQFF. The CDR3 bases are TGTGCCAGCAGCCCTTGGGCGGGACTAGCGGGGGCCCCGGCTTACAATGAGCAGTTCTTC.

This rearrangement joins TRBV24-1 to TRBJ1-1, with 12 bases that match TRBD1. CDR3 length: 17 residues. CDR1 and CDR2 from the germline V gene are KGHDR and SFDVKD. V gave up 7 bases and J gave up 1 base; unmatched junction bases: 9. CDR3 sequence: CATSPGTGGSRNTEAFF. In DNA form, the CDR3 reads TGTGCCACCAGCCCCGGGACAGGGGGCTCTCGGAACACTGAAGCTTTCTTT.